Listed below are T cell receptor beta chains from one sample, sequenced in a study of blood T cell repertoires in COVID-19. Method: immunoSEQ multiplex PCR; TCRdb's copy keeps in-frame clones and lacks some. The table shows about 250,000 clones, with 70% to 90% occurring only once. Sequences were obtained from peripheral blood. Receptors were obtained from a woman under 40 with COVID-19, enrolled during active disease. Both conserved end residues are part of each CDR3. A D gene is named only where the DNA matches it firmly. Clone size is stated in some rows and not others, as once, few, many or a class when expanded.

CASSLAGGAGGYTF	TGCGCCAGCAGCTTGGCGGGGGGCGCGGGAGGCTACACCTTC	.	TRBJ1-2	TRBV5-1	.
CASSRADSGGANVLTF	TGTGCCAGCAGCCGGGCCGACAGTGGTGGGGCCAACGTCCTGACTTTC	.	TRBJ2-6	TRBV28	.
CASSFRGSTSKNIQYF	TGTGCCAGCAGTTTTCGGGGGAGTACGTCCAAAAACATTCAGTACTTC	.	TRBJ2-4	TRBV27	.
CASSLPVALDQPQHF	TGTGCCAGTAGCCTCCCCGTGGCTCTCGATCAGCCCCAGCATTTT	.	TRBJ1-5	TRBV19	.
CASSLVGTSGSETQYF	TGTGCCAGCAGCTTAGTCGGGACTAGCGGGAGTGAGACCCAGTACTTC	TRBD2	TRBJ2-5	TRBV7-2	.
CASSPLSGSTDTQYF	TGTGCCAGCAGTCCCCTTAGCGGGAGCACAGATACGCAGTATTTT	TRBD2	TRBJ2-3	TRBV6-6	.
CASSESAAGNEKLFF	TGCGCCAGCAGTGAGTCGGCGGCAGGGAATGAAAAACTGTTTTTT	.	TRBJ1-4	TRBV10-2	.
CATSRGQVEKNIQYF	TGTGCCACATCGAGGGGACAGGTGGAAAAGAACATTCAGTACTTC	TRBD1	TRBJ2-4	TRBV10-3	.
CASRANPSPYGYTF	TGTGCCAGCAGGGCAAACCCCTCCCCATATGGCTACACCTTC	.	TRBJ1-2	TRBV27	.
CASSFRTGTNEQFF	TGTGCCAGCAGTTTTAGGACAGGAACTAATGAGCAGTTCTTC	TRBD1	TRBJ2-1	TRBV28	.
CSVGGEQGQYF	TGCAGCGTTGGGGGTGAGCAGGGGCAGTACTTC	.	TRBJ2-7	TRBV29-1	.
CASGQGAVQPQHF	TGTGCCAGCGGACAGGGGGCTGTGCAGCCCCAGCATTTT	TRBD1	TRBJ1-5	TRBV2	once
CASSPQTQQGARPEAFF	TGCGCCAGCAGCCCCCAGACCCAACAGGGGGCGCGCCCTGAAGCTTTCTTT	TRBD1	TRBJ1-1	TRBV4-1	.
CASRRTDEETQYF	TGTGCCAGTCGCAGGACAGACGAAGAGACCCAGTACTTC	.	TRBJ2-5	TRBV28	.
CASSLLAVNNEQFF	TGTGCCAGCAGCTTACTAGCGGTAAACAATGAGCAGTTCTTC	TRBD2	TRBJ2-1	TRBV5-5	.
CASSLPPGTGFGAFF	TGTGCCAGCAGCCTCCCCCCCGGGACAGGGTTTGGAGCTTTCTTT	TRBD1	TRBJ1-1	TRBV7-9	.
CASSPLGGGSISDTQYF	TGTGCCAGCAGCCCATTGGGGGGGGGCAGTATATCAGATACGCAGTATTTT	.	TRBJ2-3	TRBV7-6	.
CASSPGDSVEAQYF	TGTGCCAGCAGCCCGGGGGACTCCGTGGAGGCGCAGTATTTT	.	TRBJ2-3	TRBV7-2	.
CASSYAGNRPLAFF	TGTGCCAGCAGCTATGCTGGGAACAGGCCATTAGCTTTCTTT	.	TRBJ1-1	TRBV7-8	few
CASSQEGWGVEGSEAFF	TGTGCCAGCAGCCAAGAGGGGTGGGGGGTCGAAGGCAGTGAAGCTTTCTTT	.	TRBJ1-1	TRBV3-1/TRBV3-2	.
CASTLSNQPQHF	TGTGCCAGCACCTTGAGCAATCAGCCCCAGCATTTT	.	TRBJ1-5	TRBV6-6	.
CSVPGSGRGNGYTF	TGCAGCGTTCCTGGGAGTGGCAGGGGGAATGGCTACACCTTC	TRBD1	TRBJ1-2	TRBV29-1	.
CASSSLGPQETQYF	TGTGCCAGCAGTTCACTAGGTCCGCAGGAGACCCAGTACTTC	.	TRBJ2-5	TRBV6-2/TRBV6-3	.
CASSVAGTSFRTDTQYF	TGTGCCAGCAGCGTAGCCGGGACTAGCTTTCGCACAGATACGCAGTATTTT	TRBD2	TRBJ2-3	TRBV9	.
CASSLHPTGTGMYEQYF	TGTGCCAGCAGCTTACACCCCACGGGGACAGGGATGTACGAGCAGTACTTC	TRBD1	TRBJ2-7	TRBV7-8	.
CASSQTDRQETQYF	TGCGCCAGCAGCCAAACAGATAGACAAGAGACCCAGTACTTC	.	TRBJ2-5	TRBV4-1	.
CASSQDRGLAGVNEQFF	TGTGCCAGCAGCCAAGATCGAGGACTAGCGGGAGTCAATGAGCAGTTCTTC	TRBD2	TRBJ2-1	TRBV3-1/TRBV3-2	.
CASSRQGKEYEQYF	TGTGCCAGTAGTCGACAGGGTAAGGAATACGAGCAGTACTTC	TRBD1	TRBJ2-7	TRBV19	.
CSVEDLKPGNTIYF	TGCAGCGTTGAAGATTTGAAGCCTGGAAACACCATATATTTT	.	TRBJ1-3	TRBV29-1	.